This entry lists 13 T cell receptor beta chains sequenced from one sample in a study of immune heterogeneity within non-small cell lung tumors. In a multiplex PCR, 32 V and 13 J primers amplified TCR beta CDR3. TCRdb analysed the multiplex PCR reads with MiXCR anew, one entry per CDR3 protein. The table has approximately 2,500 distinct CDR3 sequences, roughly 25% seen once; the top ten hold roughly 11%. Each sample used around 600 ng of genomic DNA from bulk tumor tissue. Multiple widely separated biopsies were taken from each primary tumor at surgery. Before undergoing curative surgery, patients had newly diagnosed non-small cell lung cancer that was untreated. The sequencing sample was made of lung tumor tissue. These receptors all stem from a man aged 40-49 years with non-small cell lung cancer.

This clonotype has at least ten counts. The rearrangement uses TRBV4-2 and TRBJ2-4, with D perhaps TRBD2 (6 bases). The CDR3 consists of 18 residues. The germline V gene encodes CDR1 LGHNA and CDR2 YNFKEQ. The germline V and J ends were trimmed by 1 base and 3 bases, with 19 bases remaining between them. CDR3 nucleotide sequence: TGTGCCAGCAGCCAAGCTAGTGACGGGAGTTTTGACAAAAACATTCAGTACTTC. It translates to CASSQASDGSFDKNIQYF.

The sample holds many counts of this clonotype. This chain links TRBV7-9 with TRBJ1-2; possible D gene TRBD1, 6 bases. The CDR3 contains 15 residues. V was pared by 7 bases and J by 5 bases, with 20 bases between. In germline, CDR1 is SEHNR, CDR2 FQNEAQ (reference sequence). The CDR3 is CASTPQAGDWYGYTF. In DNA form, the CDR3 reads TGTGCCAGCACGCCCCAGGCAGGGGATTGGTATGGCTACACCTTC.

In this sample, this clonotype is medium-sized. This rearrangement joins TRBV30 to TRBJ2-1; perhaps TRBD2 as D (6 bases). CDR1 is GTSNPN and CDR2 is SVGIG in the germline V gene (reference sequence). V lost 2 bases to trimming and J lost 4 bases, with 15 bases between them. There are 15 residues in the CDR3. CDR3 in DNA: TGTGCCTGGAGTCTATACTCTAGCGAATACAATGAGCAGTTCTTC. This gives the protein CAWSLYSSEYNEQFF.

This clonotype showed up just a few times. Likely a read error: the CDR3 ends without its conserved phenylalanine or tryptophan. The DNA is omitted, as the CDR3 cannot be located on it reliably, and the CDR3 follows TCRdb's listing. This CDR3 reads CASSPRDRGNEQYFGP. The chain carries TRBV6-1 and TRBJ2-3; the table's D call of TRBD1 was not tested on the DNA. The CDR3 has 16 residues if both end residues are counted. Germline CDR1 and CDR2: MNHNS and SASEGT.

Within the sample, this clonotype is medium-sized (0.01 to 0.1%). The rearrangement uses TRBV6-2 or TRBV6-3 and TRBJ2-6; 7 nucleotides agree with TRBD2. The germline CDR1 and CDR2 sequences are MNHEY and SVGEGT. This CDR3 region has 19 residues. The V gene end was trimmed by 6 bases and the J gene end by 1 base; junction bases not matched to a gene: 15. The CDR3 sequence is CASSTLVWLADSGANVLTF. Here the CDR3 DNA reads TGTGCCAGCAGCACTTTGGTTTGGCTAGCGGATTCTGGGGCCAACGTCCTGACTTTC.

By sample share, this clonotype is medium-sized. V usage is TRBV7-8 and J usage is TRBJ1-2; 10 nucleotides align to TRBD1. The CDR3 contains 15 residues. Trimming cost V 5 bases and J 7 bases; bases outside gene matches: 10. Germline assignment: CDR1 SGHVS and CDR2 FQNEAQ. The DNA of the CDR3 is TGTGCCAGCAGCGCTAGATCCGGGACAGGGGCTGGCTACACCTTC. Translating it yields CASSARSGTGAGYTF.

Judged by abundance, this clonotype is medium-sized. The gene calls are TRBV7-8 and TRBJ1-2; D possibly corresponds to TRBD1 (6 bases). The germline CDR1 and CDR2 sequences are SGHVS and FQNEAQ. Trimming pared 5 bases from V and 5 bases from J, leaving 18 bases between. This CDR3 has 15 amino acids. This CDR3 is CASSPDGAQGYGYTF. In nucleotides, the CDR3 is TGTGCCAGCAGCCCAGATGGGGCGCAGGGGTATGGCTACACCTTC.

This clonotype is labeled large. This rearrangement joins TRBV5-1 to TRBJ2-7; 7 bases align to TRBD1. Germline loops: CDR1 SGHRS, CDR2 YFSETQ. The CDR3 loop spans 14 amino acids. J gave up 2 bases and V 4 bases, and 6 bases lay outside the gene matches. CDR3 DNA: TGCGCCAGCAGCCCAAGACAGGGCCCCTACGAGCAGTACTTC. This translates into CASSPRQGPYEQYF.

Within the sample, this clonotype is medium-sized (0.01 to 0.1%). V gene TRBV6-1 combines with J gene TRBJ2-1; 7 bases map to TRBD2. Germline V lookup: CDR1 MNHNS, CDR2 SASEGT. CDR3 size: 14 residues. J was trimmed by 3 bases and V by 2 bases; bases with no gene match: 1. The DNA of the CDR3 is TGTGCCAGCAGTGAACTAGCGGACTACAATGAGCAGTTCTTC. This encodes CASSELADYNEQFF.

In its sample, this clonotype ranks as hyperexpanded. The gene calls are TRBV2 and TRBJ1-2; D unresolved. CDR1 is SNHLY and CDR2 is FYNNEI in the germline V gene. Between the trimmed V and J ends, which lost 7 bases and 3 bases, there was a span of 12 bases. This CDR3 is 13 amino acids long. DNA for the CDR3: TGTGCCAGCATAGGTACACAATACTATGGCTACACCTTC. Amino acids: CASIGTQYYGYTF.

This clonotype was seen a handful of times. This may stem from a read error, because a much larger clone lies one nucleotide away. This chain connects TRBV20-1 to TRBJ2-3, with 9 positions matching TRBD2. The CDR3 contains 14 residues. Germline V gene data show CDR1 as DFQATT and CDR2 as SNEGSKA (reference sequence). The CDR3 DNA reads TGCAGTGCGCCAGAACCTAGCGGGACAGATGCGCAGTATTTT. It translates to CSAPEPSGTDAQYF.

This clonotype is judged medium-sized. This sequence joins TRBV29-1 and TRBJ2-2; 9 bases fit TRBD1. The CDR3 has 15 amino acids. Germline CDR1 SQVTM, CDR2 ANQGSEA. Trimming cost V 6 bases and J 4 bases; bases outside gene matches: 9. Here the CDR3 DNA reads TGCAGCGTCTCTACAGGGGGCCCAAGCACCGGGGAGCTGTTTTTT. Amino acids: CSVSTGGPSTGELFF.

The chain joins TRBV6-2 or TRBV6-3 to TRBJ2-7, with D perhaps TRBD1 (6 bases). The CDR3 runs to 16 residues. From germline, CDR1 is MNHEY and CDR2 SVGEGT. Trimming left V 4 bases short and J 3 bases short, with 19 bases between. The CDR3 protein is CASSSHLDSTVYEQYF. The CDR3 DNA reads TGTGCCAGCAGTTCTCACCTGGACAGTACCGTCTACGAGCAGTACTTC.